The clone carrying this T cell receptor beta chain was recorded at least ten times. The entry originates in a study of glioma-infiltrating T cells. Using RNA template, CDR3s of TCR alpha and beta were amplified with iRepertoire arm-PCR. From the multiplex PCR reads, TCRdb called clonotypes with MiXCR, one entry per CDR3 protein. The table shows about 130,000 distinct CDR3 sequences, with approximately 26% occurring only once. The length of the CDR3 is 16 residues. The germline gives CDR1 DFQATT, CDR2 SNEGSKA (reference sequence). J was trimmed by 2 bases and V by 0 bases; bases with no gene match: 7. This sequence was found in a human donor with low-grade glioma or glioblastoma, undergoing nonglioma brain surgery, or in good health (not recorded which). V and J are TRBV20-1 and TRBJ2-3; 8 positions agree with TRBD2. What was sequenced was glioma tissue, nonneoplastic brain tissue, or PBMCs (not recorded which). This CDR3 reads CSARDLAGGHTDTQYF. The CDR3 region has the DNA TGCAGTGCTAGAGATCTGGCGGGGGGACACACAGATACGCAGTATTTT.